This record concerns one TCR beta chain sequence. The sample comes from a study of blood T cell repertoires in COVID-19. At the level of the study: Material from acute and convalescent COVID-19 was sourced from the United States, Italy and Spain. T cells, B-cell-depleted T cells, or PBMCs provided the cDNA or gDNA that served as material.

In the original analysis: Reference gene primer amplification gave nucleated cell count estimates. Method: immunoSEQ multiplex PCR; TCRdb's copy keeps in-frame clones and lacks some. The D gene and trimming were derived from the DNA, and the V and J assignments and clone size from that table. The top ten clones hold around 2.7% of a sample with 150,000 to 200,000 clones, about 89% of them seen once. The germline V and J ends were trimmed by 6 bases and 2 bases, with 10 bases remaining between them. The CDR3 has 13 residues. This receptor was taken from a middle-aged man with active or convalescent COVID-19. The chain recombines TRBV12-3 or TRBV12-4 with TRBJ2-5; D gene ambiguous. The sequenced sample was peripheral blood. Written as DNA, the CDR3 is TGTGCCAGCAGCCCTGGGCCTCAAGAGACCCAGTACTTC. Its translation is CASSPGPQETQYF.